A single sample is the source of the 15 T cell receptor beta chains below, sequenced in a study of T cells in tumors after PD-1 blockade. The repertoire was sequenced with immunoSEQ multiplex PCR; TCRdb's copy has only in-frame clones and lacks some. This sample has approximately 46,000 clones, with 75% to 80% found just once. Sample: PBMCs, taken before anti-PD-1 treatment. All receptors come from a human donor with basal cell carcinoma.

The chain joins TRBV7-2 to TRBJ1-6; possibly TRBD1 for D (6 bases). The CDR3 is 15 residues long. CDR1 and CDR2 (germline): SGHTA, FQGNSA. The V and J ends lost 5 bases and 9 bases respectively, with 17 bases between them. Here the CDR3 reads CASSQRGAGGSPLHF. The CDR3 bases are TGTGCCAGCAGCCAACGGGGGGCAGGAGGTTCACCCCTCCACTTT.

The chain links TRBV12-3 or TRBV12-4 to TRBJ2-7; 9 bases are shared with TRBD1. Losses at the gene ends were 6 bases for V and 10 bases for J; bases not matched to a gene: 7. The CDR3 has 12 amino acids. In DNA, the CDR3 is TGTGCCAGCAGCCGGGACAGGGCCGCCCAGTACTTC. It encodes CASSRDRAAQYF.

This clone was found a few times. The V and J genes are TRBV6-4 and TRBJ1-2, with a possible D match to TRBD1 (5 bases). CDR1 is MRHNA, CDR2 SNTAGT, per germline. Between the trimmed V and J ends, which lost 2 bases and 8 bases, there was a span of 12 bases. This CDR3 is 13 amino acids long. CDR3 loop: CASSDRGAGGYTF. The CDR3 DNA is TGTGCCAGCAGTGACAGGGGCGCCGGGGGCTACACCTTC.

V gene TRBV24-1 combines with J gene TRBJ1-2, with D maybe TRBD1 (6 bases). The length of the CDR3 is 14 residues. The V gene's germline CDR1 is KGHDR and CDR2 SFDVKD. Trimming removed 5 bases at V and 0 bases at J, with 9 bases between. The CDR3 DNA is TGTGCCACCAGTGGACAGGAGTCTAACTATGGCTACACCTTC. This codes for CATSGQESNYGYTF.

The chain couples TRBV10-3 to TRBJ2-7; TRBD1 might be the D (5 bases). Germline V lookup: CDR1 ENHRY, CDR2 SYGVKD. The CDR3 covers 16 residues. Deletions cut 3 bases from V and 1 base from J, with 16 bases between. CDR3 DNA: TGTGCCATCAGTGAAGGGGCAGGGATAGGATCCTACGAGCAGTACTTC. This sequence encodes CAISEGAGIGSYEQYF.

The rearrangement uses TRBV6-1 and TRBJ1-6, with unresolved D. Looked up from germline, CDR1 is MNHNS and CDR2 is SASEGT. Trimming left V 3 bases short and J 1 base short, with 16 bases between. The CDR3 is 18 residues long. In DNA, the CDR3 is TGTGCCAGCAGTGACAGGTTCAGGACTAGTTCCTATAATTCACCCCTCCACTTT. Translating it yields CASSDRFRTSSYNSPLHF.

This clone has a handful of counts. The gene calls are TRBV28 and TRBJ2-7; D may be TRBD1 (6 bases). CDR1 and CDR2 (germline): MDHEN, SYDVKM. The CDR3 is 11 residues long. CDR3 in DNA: TGTGACCGGGACAAGTCCTACGAGCAGTACTTC. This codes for CDRDKSYEQYF.

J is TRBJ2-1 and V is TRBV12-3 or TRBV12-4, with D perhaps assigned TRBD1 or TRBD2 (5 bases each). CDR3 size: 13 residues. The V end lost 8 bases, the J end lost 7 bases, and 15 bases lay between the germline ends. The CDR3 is CASSIRERNEQFF. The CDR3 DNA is TGTGCCAGCTCTATCAGGGAGAGGAATGAGCAGTTCTTC.

The CDR3 DNA reads TGTGCCACCAGTGATCCGTCCGGGACAGGCCCCCATTTATCCTACGAGCAGTACTTC. Protein product: CATSDPSGTGPHLSYEQYF. The chain carries TRBV24-1 and TRBJ2-7; 8 bases are shared with TRBD1. The germline CDR1 and CDR2 sequences are KGHDR and SFDVKD. The CDR3 is 19 residues long. The V segment lost 3 bases and the J segment 1 base; nucleotides outside the gene matches: 16.

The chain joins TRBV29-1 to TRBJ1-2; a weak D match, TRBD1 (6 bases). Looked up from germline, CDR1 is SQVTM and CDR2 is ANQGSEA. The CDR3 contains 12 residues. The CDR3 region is CSAQGQSYGYTF. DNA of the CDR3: TGCAGTGCTCAGGGACAATCTTACGGCTACACCTTC. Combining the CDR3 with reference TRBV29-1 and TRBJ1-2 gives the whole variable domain SAVISQKPSRDICQRGTSLTIQCQVDSQVTMMFWYRQQPGQSLTLIATANQGSEATYESGFVIDKFPISRPNLTFSTLTVSNMSPEDSSIYLCSAQGQSYGYTFGSGTRLTVV.

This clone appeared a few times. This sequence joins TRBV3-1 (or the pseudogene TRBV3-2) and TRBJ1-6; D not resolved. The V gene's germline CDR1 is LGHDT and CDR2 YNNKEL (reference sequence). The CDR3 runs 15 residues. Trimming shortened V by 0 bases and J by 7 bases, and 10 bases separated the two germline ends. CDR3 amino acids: CASSQEELENSPLHF. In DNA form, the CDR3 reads TGTGCCAGCAGCCAAGAGGAACTTGAGAATTCACCCCTCCACTTT.

CDR3 nucleotide sequence: TGTGCCAGCTCACCGGGAAGCGATAGCAATCAGCCCCAGCATTTT. Protein product: CASSPGSDSNQPQHF. The chain links TRBV18 to TRBJ1-5; D gene unclear. From germline, CDR1 is KGHSH and CDR2 LQKENI. V dropped 3 bases and J dropped 0 bases, with 9 bases sitting between them. This CDR3 is 15 amino acids long. Full variable domain (rest looked up from reference TRBV18 and TRBJ1-5): NAGVMQNPRHLVRRRGQEARLRCSPMKGHSHVYWYRQLPEEGLKFMVYLQKENIIDESGMPKERFSAEFPKEGPSILRIQQVVRGDSAAYFCASSPGSDSNQPQHFGDGTRLSIL.

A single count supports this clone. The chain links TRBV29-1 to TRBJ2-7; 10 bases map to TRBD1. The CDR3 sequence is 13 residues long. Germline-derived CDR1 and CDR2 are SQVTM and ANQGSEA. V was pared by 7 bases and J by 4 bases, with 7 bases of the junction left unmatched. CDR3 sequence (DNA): TGCAGCGGACTGGACAGGGGGAGGTACGAGCAGTACTTC. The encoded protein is CSGLDRGRYEQYF.

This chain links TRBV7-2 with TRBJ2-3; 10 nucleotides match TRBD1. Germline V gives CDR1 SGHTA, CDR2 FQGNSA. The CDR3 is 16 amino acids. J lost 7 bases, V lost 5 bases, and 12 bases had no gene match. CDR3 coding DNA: TGTGCCAGCAGCCTTCCTGGGACAGGGGTAATGAATACGCAGTATTTT. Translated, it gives CASSLPGTGVMNTQYF.

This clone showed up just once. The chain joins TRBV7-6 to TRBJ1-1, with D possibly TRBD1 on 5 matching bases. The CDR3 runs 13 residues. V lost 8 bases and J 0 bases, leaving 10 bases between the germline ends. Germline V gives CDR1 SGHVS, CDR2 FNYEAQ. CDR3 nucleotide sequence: TGTGCCAGCTCAGGGAACATGAACACTGAAGCTTTCTTT. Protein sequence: CASSGNMNTEAFF.